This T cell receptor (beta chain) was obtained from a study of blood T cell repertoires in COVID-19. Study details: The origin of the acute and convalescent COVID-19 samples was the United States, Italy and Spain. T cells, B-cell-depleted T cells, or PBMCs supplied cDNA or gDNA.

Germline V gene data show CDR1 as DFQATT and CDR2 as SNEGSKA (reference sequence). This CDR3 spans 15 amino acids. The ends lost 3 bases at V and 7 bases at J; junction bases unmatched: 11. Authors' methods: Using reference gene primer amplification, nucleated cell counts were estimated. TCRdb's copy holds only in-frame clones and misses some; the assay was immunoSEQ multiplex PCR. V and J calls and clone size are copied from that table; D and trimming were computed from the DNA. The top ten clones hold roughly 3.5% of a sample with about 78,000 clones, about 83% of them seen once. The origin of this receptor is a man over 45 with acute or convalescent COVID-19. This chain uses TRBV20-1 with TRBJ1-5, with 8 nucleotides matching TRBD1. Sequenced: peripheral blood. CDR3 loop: CSASSGTGYGQPQHF. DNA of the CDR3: TGCAGTGCTAGTTCCGGGACAGGCTATGGGCAGCCCCAGCATTTT.